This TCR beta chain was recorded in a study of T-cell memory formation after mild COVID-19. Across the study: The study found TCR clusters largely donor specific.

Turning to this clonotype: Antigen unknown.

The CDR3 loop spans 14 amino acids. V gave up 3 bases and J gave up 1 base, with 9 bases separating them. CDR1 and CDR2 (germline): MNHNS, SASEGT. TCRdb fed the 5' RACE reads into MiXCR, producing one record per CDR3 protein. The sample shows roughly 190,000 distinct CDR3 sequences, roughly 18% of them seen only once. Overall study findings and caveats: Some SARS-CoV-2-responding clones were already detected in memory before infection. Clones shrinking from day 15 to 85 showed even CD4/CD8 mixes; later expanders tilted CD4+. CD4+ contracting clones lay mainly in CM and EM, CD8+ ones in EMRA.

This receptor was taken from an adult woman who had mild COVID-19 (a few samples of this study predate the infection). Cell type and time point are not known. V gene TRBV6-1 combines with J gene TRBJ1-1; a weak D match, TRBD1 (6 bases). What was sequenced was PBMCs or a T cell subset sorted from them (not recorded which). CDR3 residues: CASSEGASNTEAFF. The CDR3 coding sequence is TGTGCCAGCAGTGAGGGGGCCTCGAACACTGAAGCTTTCTTT.